The 24 T cell receptor beta chains listed next were all sequenced from one sample in a study of cytomegalovirus exposure and HLA in healthy donors (dated by TCRdb to about 2017). The library was built by means of the immunoSEQ multiplex PCR assay. The multiplex PCR relied on a mix of 60 forward primers for TCR Vbeta segments and 13 reverse primers for TCR Jbeta segments. TCRdb re-hosts the immuneACCESS table, in-frame sequences only. Its copies lack some clones; in the studies checked, an unresolved V gene accounts for under half of them, and the cause for the rest is not known. Counted in this sample were over 85,000 clones; 70% to 75% of them appeared once. Over 3% of the sample is held by the ten biggest clonotypes. The sample comprised PBMCs. These receptor sequences come from a middle-aged man in good health and CMV-seronegative.

This clone appeared a few times. The chain couples TRBV25-1 to TRBJ1-4, with D perhaps matching TRBD1 (6 bases). Germline V gene data show CDR1 as MGHDK and CDR2 as SYGVNS. Trimming removed 6 bases at V and 7 bases at J, with 15 bases between. This CDR3 has 14 amino acids. For the CDR3, the DNA is TGTGCCAGCAGCTCCGGGGGGGCGGGTGAAAAACTGTTTTTT. Residues: CASSSGGAGEKLFF.

The rearrangement links TRBV25-1 to TRBJ1-1, with D possibly TRBD1 on 5 matching bases. This CDR3 region has 16 residues. Trimming pared 1 base from V and 5 bases from J, leaving 17 bases between. Germline V gives CDR1 MGHDK, CDR2 SYGVNS. The CDR3 region has the DNA TGTGCCAGCAGTGAATTAGGTGGAGTCAGGGATACTGAAGCTTTCTTT. Protein product: CASSELGGVRDTEAFF.

This clone is a singleton in its sample. The genes are TRBV5-4 and TRBJ1-2, with TRBD1 matching 12 bases. This CDR3 is 18 amino acids long. Germline lookup yields CDR1 SGHNT and CDR2 YYREEE (reference sequence). With V trimmed by 3 bases and J by 4 bases, 13 bases remained unmatched. The CDR3 here is CASSSPPGQGASFYGYTF. DNA for the CDR3: TGTGCCAGCAGCTCACCACCGGGACAGGGGGCGTCGTTCTATGGCTACACCTTC. Full variable domain (rest looked up from reference TRBV5-4 and TRBJ1-2): ETGVTQSPTHLIKTRGQQVTLRCSSQSGHNTVSWYQQALGQGPQFIFQYYREEENGRGNFPPRFSGLQFPNYSSELNVNALELDDSALYLCASSSPPGQGASFYGYTFGSGTRLTVV.

The V and J genes are TRBV13 and TRBJ2-1; 7 bases are a match to TRBD2. The CDR3 sequence is 15 residues long. Germline V gene data show CDR1 as PRHDT and CDR2 as FYEKMQ (reference sequence). The V gene end was trimmed by 1 base and the J gene end by 7 bases; junction bases not matched to a gene: 7. The CDR3 DNA reads as TGTGCCAGCAGCTTAGACGGGGGGAATGGGAATGAGCAGTTCTTC. It codes for CASSLDGGNGNEQFF.

The chain couples TRBV4-2 to TRBJ1-2; D gene uncertain. This CDR3 has 14 residues. V shed 0 bases and J shed 6 bases, with 11 bases lying between them. Germline V lookup: CDR1 LGHNA, CDR2 YNFKEQ. CDR3 protein: CASSQEWQSDGYTF. The CDR3 region has the DNA TGTGCCAGCAGCCAAGAGTGGCAATCAGATGGCTACACCTTC.

The V gene is TRBV28, the J gene TRBJ2-7; 10 bases fit TRBD2. The germline gives CDR1 MDHEN, CDR2 SYDVKM. The CDR3 extends over 14 amino acids. Trimming took 8 bases from V and 1 from J; bases not matched to a gene: 5. The DNA for the CDR3 is TGTGCCAGCGCTAGCGGGGGATTATCCTACGAGCAGTACTTC. Its translation: CASASGGLSYEQYF.

This sequence joins TRBV7-2 and TRBJ2-2; possible D gene TRBD2, 6 bases. The CDR3 has 16 amino acids. The germline V gene encodes CDR1 SGHTA and CDR2 FQGNSA. Trimming stripped 1 base from V and 3 bases from J, with 12 bases between. The CDR3 coding sequence is TGTGCCAGCAGCTTAGTGGCGGTAGCGGACACCGGGGAGCTGTTTTTT. It translates to CASSLVAVADTGELFF.

The V and J genes are TRBV4-1 and TRBJ2-5; 10 bases are shared with TRBD2. J gave up 0 bases and V 4 bases, and 5 bases lay outside the gene matches. Per the germline V gene, CDR1 is MGHRA and CDR2 is YSYEKL. CDR3 length: 16 residues. The CDR3 nucleotides read TGCGCCAGCAGCCTATTAGCGGGGGGTAACCAAGAGACCCAGTACTTC. Its protein product is CASSLLAGGNQETQYF.

This clone was counted once. The V call is TRBV29-1, the J call TRBJ2-7; unclear D gene. Germline CDR1 is SQVTM and CDR2 is ANQGSEA. The CDR3 consists of 10 residues. Trimming pared 4 bases from V and 5 bases from J, leaving 6 bases between. CDR3 sequence: CSVVGDEQYF. The CDR3 coding sequence is TGCAGCGTTGTAGGAGACGAGCAGTACTTC.

The chain carries TRBV7-8 and TRBJ1-1; D gene unclear. Germline loops: CDR1 SGHVS, CDR2 FQNEAQ. With 2 bases removed from V and 0 bases from J, the gap between germline ends came to 7 bases. The CDR3 has 14 amino acids. CDR3 in DNA: TGTGCCAGCAGCTTAATGCAGATGAACACTGAAGCTTTCTTT. This gives the protein CASSLMQMNTEAFF. Using reference TRBV7-8 and TRBJ1-1 for the parts outside the CDR3, the full variable domain is GAGVSQSPRYKVAKRGQDVALRCDPISGHVSLFWYQQALGQGPEFLTYFQNEAQLDKSGLPSDRFFAERPEGSVSTLKIQRTQQEDSAVYLCASSLMQMNTEAFFGQGTRLTVV.

This clone has a handful of counts. The gene calls are TRBV7-2 and TRBJ2-3, with D maybe TRBD1 (6 bases). The CDR3 runs to 13 residues. The germline CDR1 and CDR2 sequences are SGHTA and FQGNSA. The V gene lost 6 bases and the J gene lost 3 bases, with 10 bases spanning the gap. CDR3 DNA sequence: TGTGCCAGCAGAGGACAGATGACAGATACGCAGTATTTT. Residues: CASRGQMTDTQYF.

The V gene is TRBV6-4, the J gene TRBJ2-1; 10 positions match TRBD1. Trimming at V came to 5 bases and at J to 4 bases, leaving 5 bases not matched to a gene. CDR1 and CDR2 (germline): MRHNA, SNTAGT. The CDR3 contains 15 residues. The CDR3 reads CASSPGTGEYNEQFF. CDR3 DNA sequence: TGTGCCAGCAGTCCCGGGACAGGGGAGTACAATGAGCAGTTCTTC.

The genes are TRBV13 and TRBJ2-1; TRBD2 is a possible D gene (6 bases). V lost 5 bases and J 6 bases, leaving 11 bases between the germline ends. The germline V gene has CDR1 PRHDT and CDR2 FYEKMQ (reference sequence). The CDR3 covers 13 residues. CDR3 DNA sequence: TGTGCCAGCAGCCCACAAGCGGGCAATGAGCAGTTCTTC. This codes for CASSPQAGNEQFF.

This chain links TRBV7-2 with TRBJ2-3; D possibly corresponds to TRBD2 (6 bases). CDR3 size: 16 residues. Germline CDR1 reads SGHTA; CDR2 reads FQGNSA. Trimming cost V 1 base and J 0 bases, with 11 bases left between them. The CDR3 is CASSLEVGLSTDTQYF. Written as DNA, the CDR3 is TGTGCCAGCAGCTTAGAAGTGGGACTCAGCACAGATACGCAGTATTTT.

This clone was seen a single time. J is TRBJ2-2 and V is TRBV5-1; 12 bases line up with TRBD2. CDR1 and CDR2 (germline): SGHRS, YFSETQ. The ends lost 7 bases at V and 5 bases at J; junction bases unmatched: 3. This CDR3 is 14 amino acids long. In DNA form, the CDR3 reads TGCGCCAGCTCCGGGACTAGCGGGACCGGGGAGCTGTTTTTT. This gives the protein CASSGTSGTGELFF.

This chain links TRBV7-9 with TRBJ2-7, with D possibly matching TRBD1 (6 bases). This CDR3 spans 13 amino acids. V was clipped by 3 bases and J by 2 bases, with 8 bases between them. Germline V gene lookup returns CDR1 SEHNR and CDR2 FQNEAQ (reference sequence). Here the CDR3 reads CASSFDRTYEQYF. CDR3 in DNA: TGTGCCAGCAGCTTCGACAGGACCTACGAGCAGTACTTC.

The V call is TRBV4-1, the J call TRBJ2-7; 11 nucleotides match TRBD2. V was pared by 0 bases and J by 4 bases, with 5 bases of the junction left unmatched. The CDR3 is 16 residues long. CDR1 and CDR2 from the germline V gene are MGHRA and YSYEKL. The CDR3 loop is CASSQDSTSGVYEQYF. The CDR3 nucleotides are TGCGCCAGCAGCCAAGATTCGACTAGCGGGGTATACGAGCAGTACTTC.

This clone has just a few counts. This chain uses TRBV6-6 with TRBJ2-3; no definite D call. The CDR3 is 16 residues long. Germline V gene data show CDR1 as MNHNY and CDR2 as SVGAGI (reference sequence). Trimming took off 0 bases at V and 4 bases at J, with 14 bases between the two ends. CDR3 residues: CASSYSSLLTADTQYF. The CDR3 DNA reads as TGTGCCAGCAGTTACTCAAGCCTCCTAACGGCAGATACGCAGTATTTT.

This clone appeared a few times. Relative to the germline gene, one junction end is altered; a read error may explain this. J is TRBJ1-2 and V is TRBV6-5; 9 bases align to TRBD1. The CDR3 is 14 amino acids. The V gene's germline CDR1 is MNHEY and CDR2 SVGAGI. CDR3 coding DNA: TGTGCCAGCGGTTACAGGGGGCCTGGCTATGGCTACACCTTC. Protein: CASGYRGPGYGYTF.

The V and J genes are TRBV7-3 and TRBJ1-6; 7 nucleotides line up with TRBD1. From germline, CDR1 is SGHTA and CDR2 FQGTGA. CDR3 length: 15 amino acids. Unmatched junction bases numbered 3, after V lost 2 bases and J lost 5 bases. The CDR3 DNA reads as TGTGCCAGCAGCTTACTGGGGACAGATAATTCACCCCTCCACTTT. The encoded protein is CASSLLGTDNSPLHF.

This clone was detected only a few times. This chain connects TRBV29-1 to TRBJ1-4; 7 nucleotides line up with TRBD1. The length of the CDR3 is 13 residues. The V and J ends lost 2 bases and 8 bases, in that order; junction bases with no gene match: 5. Germline assignment: CDR1 SQVTM and CDR2 ANQGSEA. CDR3 bases: TGCAGCGTTGAAACAGGGGTGCGGGAAAAACTGTTTTTT. It specifies CSVETGVREKLFF.

This clone was seen a handful of times. The rearrangement uses TRBV7-9 and TRBJ2-6; D may be TRBD1 (5 bases). This CDR3 region has 19 residues. V lost 1 base to trimming and J lost 0 bases, with 16 bases between them. The germline CDR1 and CDR2 sequences are SEHNR and FQNEAQ (reference sequence). The CDR3 DNA reads as TGTGCCAGCAGCTTAGTTGACAGTTGGAACCCCTCTGGGGCCAACGTCCTGACTTTC. Protein sequence: CASSLVDSWNPSGANVLTF.

This clone was seen a handful of times. The chain employs TRBV28 and TRBJ2-2, with 9 bases aligning to TRBD1. J was trimmed by 5 bases and V by 3 bases; bases with no gene match: 13. Germline V gives CDR1 MDHEN, CDR2 SYDVKM. The CDR3 is 18 residues long. The CDR3 DNA reads TGTGCCAGCAGTTTTGACTCGTACCGGGACAGGGATACCGGGGAGCTGTTTTTT. This codes for CASSFDSYRDRDTGELFF.

The chain carries TRBV25-1 and TRBJ2-7; 9 bases are a match to TRBD1. The germline V gene has CDR1 MGHDK and CDR2 SYGVNS. This CDR3 region has 14 residues. J lost 7 bases, V lost 6 bases, and 10 bases had no gene match. CDR3: CASRRQGDPGEQYF. The CDR3 coding sequence is TGTGCCAGCAGACGACAGGGGGACCCTGGGGAGCAGTACTTC.